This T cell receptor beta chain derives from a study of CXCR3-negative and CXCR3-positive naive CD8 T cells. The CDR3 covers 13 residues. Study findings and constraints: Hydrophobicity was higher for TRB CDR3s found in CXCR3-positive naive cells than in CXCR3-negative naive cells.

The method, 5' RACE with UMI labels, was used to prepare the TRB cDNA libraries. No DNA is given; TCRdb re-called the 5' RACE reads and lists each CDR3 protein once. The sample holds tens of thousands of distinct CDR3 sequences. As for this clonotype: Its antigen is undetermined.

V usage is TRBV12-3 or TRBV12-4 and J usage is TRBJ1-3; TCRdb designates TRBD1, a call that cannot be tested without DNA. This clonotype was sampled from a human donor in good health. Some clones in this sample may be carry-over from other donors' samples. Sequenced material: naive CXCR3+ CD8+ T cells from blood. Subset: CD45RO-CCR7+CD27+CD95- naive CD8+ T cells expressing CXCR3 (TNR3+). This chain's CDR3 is CASSASPGNTIYF.